This TCR beta chain was recorded in a study of cytomegalovirus exposure and HLA in healthy donors. Findings of the study overall: CMV antigen specificity was confirmed in vitro for three CMV-associated chains. Most TCR sequences showed up rarely, but some public TCRs showed up in many donors. Clusters of TCRs from the first cohort tended to co-occur in the 120 or so validation repertoires (as a later analysis found).

Trimming stripped 6 bases from V and 5 bases from J, with 13 bases between. The CDR3 extends over 13 amino acids. The germline V gene encodes CDR1 ENHRY and CDR2 SYGVKD. This clone appeared a few times. Antigen: not known. Clones were sequenced by immunoSEQ multiplex PCR, and TCRdb holds only the in-frame ones, with some missing. The sample shows 150,000 to 160,000 clones, 86% of them seen only once. The sequenced sample was PBMCs. The sequence was collected from a man younger than 30 in good health and CMV-seropositive. The chain couples TRBV10-3 to TRBJ1-2; D is ambiguous. The CDR3 DNA is TGTGCCATCAGCCAGACGGAGAAATATGGCTACACCTTC. Encoded protein: CAISQTEKYGYTF.